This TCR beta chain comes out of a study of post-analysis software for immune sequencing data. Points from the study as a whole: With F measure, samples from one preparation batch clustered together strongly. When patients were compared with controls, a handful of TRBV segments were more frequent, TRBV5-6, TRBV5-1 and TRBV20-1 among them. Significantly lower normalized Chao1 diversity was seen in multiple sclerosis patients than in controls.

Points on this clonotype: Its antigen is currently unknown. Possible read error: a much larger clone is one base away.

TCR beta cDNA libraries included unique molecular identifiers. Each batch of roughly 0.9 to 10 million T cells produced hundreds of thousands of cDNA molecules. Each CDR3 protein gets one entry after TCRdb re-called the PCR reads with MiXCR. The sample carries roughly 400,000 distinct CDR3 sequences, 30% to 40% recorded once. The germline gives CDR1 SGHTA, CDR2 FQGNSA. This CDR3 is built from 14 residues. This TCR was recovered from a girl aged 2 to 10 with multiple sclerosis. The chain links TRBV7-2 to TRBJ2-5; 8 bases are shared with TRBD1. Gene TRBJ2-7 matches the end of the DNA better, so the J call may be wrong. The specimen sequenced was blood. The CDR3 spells CASSCGTGGHEQYF. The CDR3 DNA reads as TGTGCCAGCAGCTGCGGAACAGGGGGTCACGAGCAGTACTTC.